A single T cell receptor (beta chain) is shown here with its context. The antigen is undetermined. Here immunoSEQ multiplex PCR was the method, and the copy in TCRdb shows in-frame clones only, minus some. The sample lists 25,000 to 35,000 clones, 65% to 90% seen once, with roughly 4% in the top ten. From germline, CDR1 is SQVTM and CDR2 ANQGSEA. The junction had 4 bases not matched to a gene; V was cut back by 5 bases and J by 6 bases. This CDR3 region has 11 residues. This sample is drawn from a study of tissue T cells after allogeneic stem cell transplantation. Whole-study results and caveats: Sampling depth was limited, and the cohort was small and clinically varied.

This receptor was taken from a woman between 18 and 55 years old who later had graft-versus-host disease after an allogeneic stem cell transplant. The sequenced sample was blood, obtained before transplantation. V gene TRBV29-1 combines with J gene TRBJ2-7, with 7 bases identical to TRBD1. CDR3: CSVLQGSEQYF. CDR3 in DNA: TGCAGCGTTTTACAGGGGTCCGAGCAGTACTTC.